These 4 T cell receptor beta chains were sequenced from one sample in a study of identical twins' blood T cells (dated by TCRdb to 2012 to 2014). The library was prepared using 5' RACE. Instrument used: Illumina Genome Analyzer IIx. TCRdb itself trimmed the public reads at Q25 with fastp, ran MiXCR and retained productive beta chains. Identical CDR3 protein sequences are pooled into one entry, listed with their most common genes and DNA. Counted in this sample were 300,000 to 450,000 distinct CDR3 sequences; 25% to 35% of them appeared once. Of the sample, 6.1% falls within the top ten clones. Sequenced input: PBMCs. Source of these receptors: a woman aged 18 to 49 in good health.

As to this clonotype: One base away lies a much larger clone, so this may be a sequencing read error. V gene TRBV19 combines with J gene TRBJ1-1; D gene unclear. The V end was cut by 9 bases, the J end by 2 bases, with 7 bases between. This CDR3 comprises 11 residues. CDR1 is LNHDA, CDR2 SQIVND, per germline (reference sequence). Here the CDR3 reads CASEDNTEAFF. In nucleotides, the CDR3 is TGTGCCAGCGAGGATAACACTGAAGCTTTCTTT.

The DNA for the CDR3 is TGTGCCAGCAGTGAACGGGTGTCAGGATATGGCTACACCTTC. Translation: CASSERVSGYGYTF. The genes are TRBV6-1 and TRBJ1-2; D is unclear. Germline lookup yields CDR1 MNHNS and CDR2 SASEGT. There are 14 residues in the CDR3. V lost 2 bases, J lost 5 bases, and 12 bases lay in between.

This clonotype showed up just a few times. The chain uses TRBV11-2 and TRBJ2-1, with D perhaps TRBD1 or TRBD2 (5 bases each). CDR3 size: 16 residues. CDR1 and CDR2 from the germline V gene are SGHAT and FQNNGV. The ends were cut back, 2 bases at V and 9 bases at J, with 20 bases in the middle. The CDR3 DNA is TGTGCCAGCAGCTTAAACCGGGACCGACGGGCCATTGAGCAGTTCTTC. Protein product: CASSLNRDRRAIEQFF.

In its sample, this clonotype was seen a few times. The rearrangement links TRBV20-1 to TRBJ2-4, with 8 bases matching TRBD2. CDR1 DFQATT and CDR2 SNEGSKA come from the germline V gene (reference sequence). CDR3 length equals 11 residues. V was clipped by 6 bases and J by 11 bases; unmatched bases: 6. CDR3 sequence (DNA): TGCAGTGCGGAGACGGGAGGGGTTCAGTACTTC. Protein sequence: CSAETGGVQYF.